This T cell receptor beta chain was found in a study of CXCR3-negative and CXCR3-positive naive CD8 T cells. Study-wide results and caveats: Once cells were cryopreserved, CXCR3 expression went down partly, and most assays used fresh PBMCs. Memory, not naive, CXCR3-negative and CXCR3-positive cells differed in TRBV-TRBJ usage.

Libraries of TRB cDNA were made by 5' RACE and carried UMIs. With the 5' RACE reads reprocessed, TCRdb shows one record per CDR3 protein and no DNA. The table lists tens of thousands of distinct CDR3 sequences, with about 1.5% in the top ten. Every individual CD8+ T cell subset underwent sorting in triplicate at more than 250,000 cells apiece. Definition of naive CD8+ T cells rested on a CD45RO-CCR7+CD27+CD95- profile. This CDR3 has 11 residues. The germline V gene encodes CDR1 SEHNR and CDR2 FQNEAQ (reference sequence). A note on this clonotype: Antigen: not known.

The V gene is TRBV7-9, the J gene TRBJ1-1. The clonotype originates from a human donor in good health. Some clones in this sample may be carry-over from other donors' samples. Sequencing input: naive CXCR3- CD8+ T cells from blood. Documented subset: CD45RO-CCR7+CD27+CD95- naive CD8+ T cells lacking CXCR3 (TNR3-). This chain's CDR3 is CASSLDTEAFF.